What follows are 13 T cell receptor beta chains derived from one specimen sequenced in a study of T cell repertoires in cytomegalovirus infection. Antigens for these TCRs are unknown. MiXCR was run by TCRdb on the reads, yielding one entry per CDR3 protein. Here the sample spans 68,000 or so distinct CDR3 sequences, about 23% being singletons. Sequenced material: PBMCs, sequenced either directly or after in vitro stimulation (not recorded which). The receptors were gathered from a human donor in good health (CMV status not recorded). Some clones in this sample may be carry-over from other donors' samples.

Many counts were recorded for this clonotype. The CDR3 protein is CASSSNPLYEQYF. The CDR3 bases are TGTGCCAGCAGCTCGAACCCCCTCTACGAGCAGTACTTC. The chain carries TRBV7-2 and TRBJ2-7; D unresolved. In germline, CDR1 is SGHTA, CDR2 FQGNSA. The V gene lost 4 bases and the J gene lost 3 bases, with 10 bases spanning the gap. This CDR3 spans 13 amino acids.

Only a few counts were recorded for this clonotype. The chain joins TRBV29-1 to TRBJ2-1; 9 nucleotides match TRBD2. Trimming removed 4 bases from V and 4 bases from J; junction bases left unmatched: 5. Germline CDR1 reads SQVTM; CDR2 reads ANQGSEA. CDR3 length: 14 residues. The CDR3 DNA sequence: TGCAGCGTTGCTAAGCGGGGGGATTACAATGAGCAGTTCTTC. Residues: CSVAKRGDYNEQFF.

CDR3 sequence (DNA): TGTGCCTGGAGTGAACGCCCCGGGGAGCTGTTTTTT. As protein: CAWSERPGELFF. V usage is TRBV30 and J usage is TRBJ2-2; D remains unclear. Trimming took 1 base from V and 6 from J, leaving 6 bases between them. The CDR3 covers 12 residues. The germline V gene has CDR1 GTSNPN and CDR2 SVGIG (reference sequence). The complete variable domain, with remaining parts taken from reference TRBV30 and TRBJ2-2, reads SQTIHQWPATLVQPVGSPLSLECTVEGTSNPNLYWYRQAAGRGLQLLFYSVGIGQISSEVPQNLSASRPQDRQFILSSKKLLLSDSGFYLCAWSERPGELFFGEGSRLTVL.

This chain uses TRBV20-1 with TRBJ2-1; TRBD2 agrees at 10 bases. V lost 0 bases and J lost 4; bases outside the gene matches: 6. CDR1 is DFQATT and CDR2 is SNEGSKA in the germline V gene (reference sequence). There are 16 residues in the CDR3. The CDR3 is CSARDIQREGYNEQFF. DNA for the CDR3: TGCAGTGCTAGAGATATACAGCGGGAGGGGTACAATGAGCAGTTCTTC.

This clonotype was counted at least ten times. The chain is built from TRBV7-2 and TRBJ2-1, with TRBD2 matching over 13 bases. The CDR3 totals 16 residues. The germline CDR1 and CDR2 sequences are SGHTA and FQGNSA. V was pared by 1 base and J by 6 bases, with 3 bases of the junction left unmatched. Here the CDR3 reads CASSLGRTSGSNEQFF. The CDR3 DNA sequence: TGTGCCAGCAGCTTAGGGCGGACTAGCGGGAGCAATGAGCAGTTCTTC.

J is TRBJ1-2 and V is TRBV12-3 or TRBV12-4; TRBD1 agrees at 8 bases. The length of the CDR3 is 13 residues. With V trimmed by 6 bases and J by 6 bases, 6 bases remained unmatched. CDR3 in DNA: TGTGCCAGCAGGCCCACAGGGGGTAATGGCTACACCTTC. Residues: CASRPTGGNGYTF.

This chain links TRBV6-1 with TRBJ2-7; possible D gene TRBD2, 6 bases. Germline V gives CDR1 MNHNS, CDR2 SASEGT. CDR3 length: 13 amino acids. The V gene lost 3 bases and the J gene lost 3 bases, with 9 bases spanning the gap. The DNA for the CDR3 is TGTGCCAGCAGTGACCCCGGGGGCTACGAGCAGTACTTC. Amino acids: CASSDPGGYEQYF.

The gene calls are TRBV5-1 and TRBJ2-7; D gene unclear. The germline V and J ends were trimmed by 4 bases and 6 bases, with 14 bases remaining between them. Germline assignment: CDR1 SGHRS and CDR2 YFSETQ. The CDR3 extends over 13 amino acids. CDR3 DNA: TGCGCCAGCAGCCCTAAACTATGGGGCGAGCAGTACTTC. It encodes CASSPKLWGEQYF.

V gene TRBV12-3 or TRBV12-4 combines with J gene TRBJ1-2, with 8 positions matching TRBD1. The CDR3 is 15 residues long. V shed 1 base and J 4 bases; nucleotides not matched to a gene: 5. The DNA for the CDR3 is TGTGCCAGCAGTTTAGGGGCAGGGGGCTTCTATGGCTACACCTTC. The encoded protein is CASSLGAGGFYGYTF.

This chain uses TRBV7-9 with TRBJ1-1; D uncertain. Germline loops: CDR1 SEHNR, CDR2 FQNEAQ (reference sequence). This CDR3 is built from 14 residues. Trimming stripped 5 bases from V and 4 bases from J, with 14 bases between. The CDR3 DNA follows: TGTGCCAGCAGCCTAAAAAGTGTTGGCACTGAAGCTTTCTTT. It encodes CASSLKSVGTEAFF.

The rearrangement uses TRBV12-3 or TRBV12-4 and TRBJ1-6; the match to TRBD1 covers 8 bases. The CDR3 runs 14 residues. The ends lost 5 bases at V and 9 bases at J; junction bases unmatched: 6. The CDR3 region has the DNA TGTGCCAGCAGTCAGGACAGGGCTGTTTCACCCCTCCACTTT. It codes for CASSQDRAVSPLHF.

This clonotype occurred many times. The DNA for the CDR3 is TGTGCCAGCAGCCACAGACTAGCCGAGCAGTTCTTC. This encodes CASSHRLAEQFF. The genes are TRBV7-2 and TRBJ2-1, with TRBD2 identical over 7 bases. The ends lost 5 bases at V and 10 bases at J; junction bases unmatched: 5. CDR3 length equals 12 residues. Germline assignment: CDR1 SGHTA and CDR2 FQGNSA.

The chain uses TRBV28 and TRBJ2-3, with D perhaps matching TRBD1 (6 bases). The ends were cut back, 3 bases at V and 2 bases at J, with 12 bases in the middle. The length of the CDR3 is 15 residues. Germline V gene lookup returns CDR1 MDHEN and CDR2 SYDVKM. CDR3 amino acids: CASSFRGMFTDTQYF. CDR3 DNA: TGTGCCAGCAGTTTTAGGGGGATGTTCACAGATACGCAGTATTTT.